The TCR beta chain under discussion was sequenced for a study of OX40 agonist ivuxolimab in advanced cancers. Across the study: Ivuxolimab doses were 0.01, 0.1, 0.3, 1.5, 3 or 10 mg/kg every 2 weeks. Enrollees could have had prior anti-PD-1, anti-PD-L1 or anti-CTLA-4 therapy, which 35% to 40% had received.

Findings of the study overall: Within 6 weeks, CD4+ and CD8+ blood T cells expanded clonally at 0.1 to 3.0 mg/kg. Partial responders at 0.1-3.0 mg/kg had among the lowest clonal expansion.

About this clone: The antigen is unknown.

This CDR3 has 16 amino acids. Germline lookup yields CDR1 SQVTM and CDR2 ANQGSEA. With V trimmed by 5 bases and J by 3 bases, 11 bases remained unmatched. TCRdb's table, derived via immunoSEQ multiplex PCR, lists solely in-frame clones and lacks some. The sample holds 150,000 to 190,000 clones; under 95% are singletons and the top ten take under 0.4%. The sequenced sample was CD4+ or CD8+ T cells sorted from blood, obtained in a trial of the OX40 agonist ivuxolimab. The chain employs TRBV29-1 and TRBJ2-1, with TRBD1 identical over 9 bases. The receptor's source is an adult with an advanced solid tumor such as melanoma, head and neck, liver or kidney cancer. The CDR3 reads CSVRGTGSSFYNEQFF. The CDR3 DNA reads TGCAGCGTTCGTGGGACAGGGAGCTCATTCTACAATGAGCAGTTCTTC.